This T cell receptor beta chain is from a study of CD8+ T cells in alopecia areata. Study summary: Treated patients were given 5 to 10 mg oral tofacitinib twice daily. Study results and limitations: Tofacitinib delivered significant drops in scalp clonality and in expanded CD8+ clones among the top 100. Mice showed clearer TCR sharing than patients did, a gap that was possibly HLA-related.

This clone was counted between two and nine times. The antigen is not known. Trimming cost V 5 bases and J 6 bases, with 14 bases left between them. The CDR3 contains 13 residues. Germline CDR1 MGHDK, CDR2 SYGVNS. The treatment is: oral pan-JAK inhibitor, 5-10 mg twice daily. Using a FACSAria, the CD4+ and CD8+ T cells were sorted from the PBMCs. Sequencing relied on a cDNA template that was reverse transcribed from extracted RNA. Clones were sequenced by immunoSEQ multiplex PCR, and TCRdb holds only the in-frame ones, with some missing. Of roughly 140,000 clones in the sample, approximately 80% were seen once.

The TCR originated in a human donor with alopecia areata. This sample comprised CD8+ T cells sorted from blood, obtained at week 4, from a patient treated with tofacitinib. This chain connects TRBV25-1 to TRBJ2-7, with D unresolved. The CDR3 region is CASSPGAGREQYF. The CDR3 DNA is TGTGCCAGCAGTCCGGGCGCCGGTCGCGAGCAGTACTTC.